This T cell receptor beta chain was sequenced in a study of cytomegalovirus exposure and HLA in healthy donors. About the study: Caucasian-associated ancestry cluster membership applied to around 80% of nearly 400 genotyped donors. The study, taken as a whole, reports: Reported results showed that the classifier diagnosed cytomegalovirus status with high specificity and sensitivity.

This clone was seen only a few times. Its antigen remains unknown. PCR amplification relied on 60 Vbeta primers (plus 13 Jbeta primers). Sequencing was performed with immunoSEQ multiplex PCR; in TCRdb, only in-frame clones are kept and a portion is missing. The sample consists of under 300,000 clones, about 80% of them appearing once. From germline, CDR1 is SNHLY and CDR2 FYNNEI. V was pared by 6 bases and J by 1 base, with 12 bases between. The CDR3 is 14 amino acids. The V gene is TRBV2, the J gene TRBJ1-1; D may be TRBD1 (5 bases). The TCR comes from a woman aged 60 to 75 in good health and CMV-seropositive. Sequenced sample: PBMCs. The CDR3 DNA follows: TGTGCCAGCAGAAGTGTCAGGGCGAACACTGAAGCTTTCTTT. Amino acids: CASRSVRANTEAFF.